This T cell receptor (beta chain) was recorded in a study of blood T cells in healthy people across ages. The ends were cut back, 0 bases at V and 5 bases at J, with 8 bases in the middle. CDR3 length: 14 amino acids. Alongside a J-beta primer mix, a sample-barcoded 5' primer served in a second PCR lasting about 7 to 11 cycles. MiXCR, run by TCRdb on the 5' RACE reads, gives a single entry per CDR3 protein. The sample lists hundreds of thousands of distinct CDR3 sequences; around a fifth were seen once. The sample holds a few counts of this clonotype. The source of this sequence is a man in his 70s in good health. The chain links TRBV12-3 or TRBV12-4 to TRBJ2-1; D is perhaps TRBD1 (6 bases). The sample was blood. This chain's CDR3 is CASSLAQGDNEQFF. In DNA form, the CDR3 reads TGTGCCAGCAGTTTAGCACAGGGCGACAATGAGCAGTTCTTC.